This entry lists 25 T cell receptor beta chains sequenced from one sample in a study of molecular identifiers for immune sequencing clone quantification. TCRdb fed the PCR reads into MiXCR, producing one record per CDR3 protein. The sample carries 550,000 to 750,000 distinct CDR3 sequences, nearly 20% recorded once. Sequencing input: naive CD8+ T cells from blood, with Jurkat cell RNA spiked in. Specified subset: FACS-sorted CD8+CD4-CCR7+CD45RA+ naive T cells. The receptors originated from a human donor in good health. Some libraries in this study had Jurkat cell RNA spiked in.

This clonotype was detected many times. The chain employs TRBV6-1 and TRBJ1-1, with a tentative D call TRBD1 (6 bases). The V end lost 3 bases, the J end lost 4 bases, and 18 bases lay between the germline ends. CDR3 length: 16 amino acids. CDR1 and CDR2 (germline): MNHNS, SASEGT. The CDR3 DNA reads TGTGCCAGCAGTGATGCCCGTGGACAGAGGCTCACTGAAGCTTTCTTT. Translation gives CASSDARGQRLTEAFF.

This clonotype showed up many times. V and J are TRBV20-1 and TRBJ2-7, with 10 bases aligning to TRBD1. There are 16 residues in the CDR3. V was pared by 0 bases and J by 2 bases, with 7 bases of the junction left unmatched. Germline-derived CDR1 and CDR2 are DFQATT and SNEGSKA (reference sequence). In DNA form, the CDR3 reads TGCAGTGCTAGAGATCACGGGACAGGGGTTCCCTACGAGCAGTACTTC. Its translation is CSARDHGTGVPYEQYF.

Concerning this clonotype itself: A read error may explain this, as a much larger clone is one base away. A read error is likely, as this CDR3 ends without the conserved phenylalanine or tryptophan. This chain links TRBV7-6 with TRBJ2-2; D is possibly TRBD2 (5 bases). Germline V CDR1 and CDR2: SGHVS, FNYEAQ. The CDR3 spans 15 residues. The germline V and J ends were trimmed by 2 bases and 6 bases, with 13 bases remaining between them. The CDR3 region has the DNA TGTGCCAGCAGCTTATCCCTAGGAGGACCCGGGGAGCTGTTTTCT. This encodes CASSLSLGGPGELFS.

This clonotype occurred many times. The CDR3 sequence: CASSSLSGGLIDTQYF. CDR3 coding DNA: TGTGCCAGCAGTTCCTTATCGGGAGGGCTTATAGATACGCAGTATTTT. The chain carries TRBV28 and TRBJ2-3, with 8 bases matching TRBD2. V shed 4 bases, J shed 5 bases, and the junction held 11 bases outside the gene matches. In germline, CDR1 is MDHEN, CDR2 SYDVKM. The CDR3 has 16 residues.

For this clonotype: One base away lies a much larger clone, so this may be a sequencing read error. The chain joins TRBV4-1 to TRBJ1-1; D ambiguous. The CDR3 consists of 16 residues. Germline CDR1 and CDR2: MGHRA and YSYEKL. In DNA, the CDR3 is TGCGCCAGCAGCCATATCCCTAACAGTATGAACACTGTAGCTTTCTTT. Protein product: CASSHIPNSMNTVAFF.

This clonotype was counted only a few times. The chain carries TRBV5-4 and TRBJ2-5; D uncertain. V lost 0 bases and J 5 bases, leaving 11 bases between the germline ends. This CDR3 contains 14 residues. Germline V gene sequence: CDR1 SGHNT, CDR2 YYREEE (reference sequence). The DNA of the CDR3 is TGTGCCAGCAGCTTGGCCATCGAAGGGGAGACCCAGTACTTC. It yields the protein CASSLAIEGETQYF.

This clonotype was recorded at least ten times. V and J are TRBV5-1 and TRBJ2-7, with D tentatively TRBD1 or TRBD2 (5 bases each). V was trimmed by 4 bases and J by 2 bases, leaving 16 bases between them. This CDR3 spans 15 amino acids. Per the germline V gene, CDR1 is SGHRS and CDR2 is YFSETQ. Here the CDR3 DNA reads TGCGCCAGCAGCCCGAGGGACCGCCTGACCTACGAGCAGTACTTC. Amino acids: CASSPRDRLTYEQYF.

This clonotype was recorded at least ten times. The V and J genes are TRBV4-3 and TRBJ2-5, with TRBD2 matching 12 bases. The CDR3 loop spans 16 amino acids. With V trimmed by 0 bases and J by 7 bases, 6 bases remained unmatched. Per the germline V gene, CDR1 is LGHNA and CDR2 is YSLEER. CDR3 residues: CASSQDKTSGSTTQYF. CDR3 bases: TGCGCCAGCAGCCAAGATAAGACTAGCGGGAGTACGACCCAGTACTTC.

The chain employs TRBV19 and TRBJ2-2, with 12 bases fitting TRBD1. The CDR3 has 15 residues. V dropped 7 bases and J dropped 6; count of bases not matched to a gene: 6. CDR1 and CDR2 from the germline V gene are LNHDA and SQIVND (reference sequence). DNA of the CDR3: TGTGCCAGTACCCGGGACAGGGGGCGCCCCGGGGAGCTGTTTTTT. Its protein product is CASTRDRGRPGELFF. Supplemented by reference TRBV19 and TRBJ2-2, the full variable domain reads DGGITQSPKYLFRKEGQNVTLSCEQNLNHDAMYWYRQDPGQGLRLIYYSQIVNDFQKGDIAEGYSVSREKKESFPLTVTSAQKNPTAFYLCASTRDRGRPGELFFGEGSRLTVL.

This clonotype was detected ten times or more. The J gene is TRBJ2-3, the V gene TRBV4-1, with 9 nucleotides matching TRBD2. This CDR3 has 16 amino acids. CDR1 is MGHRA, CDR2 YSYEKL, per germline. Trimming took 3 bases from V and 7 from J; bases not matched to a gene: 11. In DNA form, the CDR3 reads TGCGCCAGCAGCCAGATAAGGACTAGCGAGACAAATACGCAGTATTTT. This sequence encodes CASSQIRTSETNTQYF.

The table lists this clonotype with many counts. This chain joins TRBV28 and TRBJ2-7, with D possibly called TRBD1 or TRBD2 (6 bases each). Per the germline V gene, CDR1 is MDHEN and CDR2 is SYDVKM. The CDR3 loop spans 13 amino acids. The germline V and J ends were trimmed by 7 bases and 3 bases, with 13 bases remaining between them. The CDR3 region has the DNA TGTGCCAGCAATGTGGGGGGCTACTACGAGCAGTACTTC. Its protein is CASNVGGYYEQYF.

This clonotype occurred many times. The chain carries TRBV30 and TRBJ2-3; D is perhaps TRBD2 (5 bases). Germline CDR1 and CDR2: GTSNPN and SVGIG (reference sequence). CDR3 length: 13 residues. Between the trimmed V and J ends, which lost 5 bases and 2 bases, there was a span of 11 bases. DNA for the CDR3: TGTGCCTGGGGGAGAGTAGTCACAGATACGCAGTATTTT. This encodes CAWGRVVTDTQYF.

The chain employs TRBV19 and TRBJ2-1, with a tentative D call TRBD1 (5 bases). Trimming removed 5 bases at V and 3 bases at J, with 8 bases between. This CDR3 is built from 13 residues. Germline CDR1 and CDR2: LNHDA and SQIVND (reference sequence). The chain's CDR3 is CASSLDNYNEQFF. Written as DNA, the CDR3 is TGTGCCAGTAGTTTGGACAACTACAATGAGCAGTTCTTC.

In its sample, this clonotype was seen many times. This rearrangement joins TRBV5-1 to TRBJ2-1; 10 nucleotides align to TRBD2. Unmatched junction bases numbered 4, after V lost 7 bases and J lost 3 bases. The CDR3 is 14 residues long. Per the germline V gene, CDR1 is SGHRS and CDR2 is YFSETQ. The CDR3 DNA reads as TGCGCCAGCGCGCTAGCGGGAGACTACAATGAGCAGTTCTTC. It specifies CASALAGDYNEQFF.

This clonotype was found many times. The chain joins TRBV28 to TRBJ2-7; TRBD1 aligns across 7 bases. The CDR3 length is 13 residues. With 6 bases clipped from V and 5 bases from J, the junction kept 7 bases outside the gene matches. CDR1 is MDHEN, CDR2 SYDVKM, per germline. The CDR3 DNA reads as TGTGCCAGCAGCCCTAGGACAGGTAACGAGCAGTACTTC. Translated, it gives CASSPRTGNEQYF.

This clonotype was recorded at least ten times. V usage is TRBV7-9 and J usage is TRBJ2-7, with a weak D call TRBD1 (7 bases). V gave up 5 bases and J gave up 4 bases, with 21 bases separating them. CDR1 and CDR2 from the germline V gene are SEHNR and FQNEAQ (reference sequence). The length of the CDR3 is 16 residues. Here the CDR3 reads CASSPRSAGGWYEQYF. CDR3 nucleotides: TGTGCCAGCAGCCCCCGGTCGGCAGGGGGGTGGTACGAGCAGTACTTC.

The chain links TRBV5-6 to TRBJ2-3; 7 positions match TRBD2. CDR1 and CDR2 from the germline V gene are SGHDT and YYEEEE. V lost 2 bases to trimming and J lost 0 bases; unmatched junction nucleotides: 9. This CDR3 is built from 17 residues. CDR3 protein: CASSFPGGPTSTDTQYF. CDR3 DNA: TGTGCCAGCAGCTTTCCGGGGGGACCAACTAGCACAGATACGCAGTATTTT.

The CDR3 coding sequence is TGTGCCAGCAGGATGGGTCATGGAGCCGGGGAGCTGTTTTTT. Protein sequence: CASRMGHGAGELFF. This rearrangement joins TRBV2 to TRBJ2-2; D is undetermined. CDR3 length equals 14 residues. CDR1 and CDR2 from the germline V gene are SNHLY and FYNNEI. Trimming took 6 bases from V and 6 from J, leaving 14 bases between them.

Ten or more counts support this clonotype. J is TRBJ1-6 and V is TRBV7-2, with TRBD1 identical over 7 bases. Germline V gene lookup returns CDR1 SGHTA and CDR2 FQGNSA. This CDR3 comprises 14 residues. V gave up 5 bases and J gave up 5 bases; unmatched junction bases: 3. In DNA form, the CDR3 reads TGTGCCAGCAGCCCCCAGGGGGATAATTCACCCCTCCACTTT. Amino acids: CASSPQGDNSPLHF.

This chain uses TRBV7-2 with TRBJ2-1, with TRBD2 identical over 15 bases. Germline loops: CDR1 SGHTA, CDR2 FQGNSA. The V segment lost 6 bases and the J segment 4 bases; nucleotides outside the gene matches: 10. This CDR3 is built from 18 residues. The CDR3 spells CASRQRGLAGGGYNEQFF. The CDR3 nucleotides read TGTGCCAGCAGGCAACGGGGACTAGCGGGAGGAGGTTACAATGAGCAGTTCTTC.

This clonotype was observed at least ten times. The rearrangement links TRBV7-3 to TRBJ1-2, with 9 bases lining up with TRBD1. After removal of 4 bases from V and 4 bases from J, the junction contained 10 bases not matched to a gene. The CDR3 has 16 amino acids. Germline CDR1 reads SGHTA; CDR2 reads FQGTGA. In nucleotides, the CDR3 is TGTGCCAGCAGCTCTTGGACAGGGGAGGAGGTCTATGGCTACACCTTC. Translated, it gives CASSSWTGEEVYGYTF.

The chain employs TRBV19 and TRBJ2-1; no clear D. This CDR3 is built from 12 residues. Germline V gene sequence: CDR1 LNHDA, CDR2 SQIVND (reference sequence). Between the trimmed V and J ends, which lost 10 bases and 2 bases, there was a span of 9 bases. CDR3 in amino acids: CATLSPYNEQFF. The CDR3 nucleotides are TGTGCCACCCTGAGCCCCTACAATGAGCAGTTCTTC.

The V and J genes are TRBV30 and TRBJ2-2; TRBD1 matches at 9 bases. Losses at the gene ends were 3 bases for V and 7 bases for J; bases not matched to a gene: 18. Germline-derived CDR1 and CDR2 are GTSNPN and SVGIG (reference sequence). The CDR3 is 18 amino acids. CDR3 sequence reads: CAWSAPSGTGFLDGELFF. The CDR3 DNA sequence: TGTGCCTGGAGCGCCCCGTCCGGGACAGGGTTTCTTGACGGGGAGCTGTTTTTT.

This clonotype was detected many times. The CDR3 region has the DNA TGCGCCAGCAGCTACCCCCAGGGGTCGCCGGGACTAGCAAGGGAGACCCAGTACTTC. As protein: CASSYPQGSPGLARETQYF. The rearrangement joins TRBV5-1 to TRBJ2-5; 9 nucleotides agree with TRBD2. V was clipped by 3 bases and J by 5 bases; unmatched bases: 20. Germline V gene lookup returns CDR1 SGHRS and CDR2 YFSETQ. The CDR3 consists of 19 residues.

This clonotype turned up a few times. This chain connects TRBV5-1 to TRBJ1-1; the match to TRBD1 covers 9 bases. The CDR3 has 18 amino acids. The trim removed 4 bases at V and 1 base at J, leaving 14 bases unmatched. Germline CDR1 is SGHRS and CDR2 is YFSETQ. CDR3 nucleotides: TGCGCCAGCAGCGCAAACCGCGGGGGGACAGGGAGGAACACTGAAGCTTTCTTT. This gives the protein CASSANRGGTGRNTEAFF.